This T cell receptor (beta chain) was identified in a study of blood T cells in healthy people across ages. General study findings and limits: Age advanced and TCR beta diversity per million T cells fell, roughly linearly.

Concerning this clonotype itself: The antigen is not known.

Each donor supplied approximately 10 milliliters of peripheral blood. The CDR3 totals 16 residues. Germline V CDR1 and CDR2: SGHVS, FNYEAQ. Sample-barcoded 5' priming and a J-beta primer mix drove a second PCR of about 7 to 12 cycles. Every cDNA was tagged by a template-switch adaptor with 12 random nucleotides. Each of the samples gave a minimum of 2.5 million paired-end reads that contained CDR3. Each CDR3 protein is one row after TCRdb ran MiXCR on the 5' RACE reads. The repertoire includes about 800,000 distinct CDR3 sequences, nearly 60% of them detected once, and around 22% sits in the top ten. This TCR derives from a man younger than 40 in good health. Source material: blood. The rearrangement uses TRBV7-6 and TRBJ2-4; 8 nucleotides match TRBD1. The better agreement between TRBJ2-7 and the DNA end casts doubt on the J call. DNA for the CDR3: TGTGCCAGCATCCCCCGTTGGGACAGGAGAACCTACGAGCAGTACTTC. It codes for CASIPRWDRRTYEQYF.